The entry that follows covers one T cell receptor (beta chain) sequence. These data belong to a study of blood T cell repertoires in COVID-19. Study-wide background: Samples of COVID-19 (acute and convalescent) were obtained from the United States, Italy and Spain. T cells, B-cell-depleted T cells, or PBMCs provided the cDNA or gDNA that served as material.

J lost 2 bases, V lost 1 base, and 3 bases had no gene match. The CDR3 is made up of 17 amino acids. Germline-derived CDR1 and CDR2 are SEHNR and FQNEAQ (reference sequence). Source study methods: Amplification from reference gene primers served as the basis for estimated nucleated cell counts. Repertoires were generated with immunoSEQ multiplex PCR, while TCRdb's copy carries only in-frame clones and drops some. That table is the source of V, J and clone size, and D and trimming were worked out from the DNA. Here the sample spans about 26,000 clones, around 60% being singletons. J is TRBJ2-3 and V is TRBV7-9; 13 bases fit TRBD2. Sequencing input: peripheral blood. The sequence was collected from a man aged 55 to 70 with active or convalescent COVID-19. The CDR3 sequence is CASSLGTSGGSTDTQYF. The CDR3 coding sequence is TGTGCCAGCAGCTTAGGGACTAGCGGGGGATCCACAGATACGCAGTATTTT.